The clone carrying this T cell receptor (beta chain) was seen more than once but under ten times. The source of the sample is a study of blood T cell repertoires in COVID-19. At the level of the study: Samples of COVID-19 (acute and convalescent) were obtained from the United States, Italy and Spain. T cells, B-cell-depleted T cells, or PBMCs supplied cDNA or gDNA.

Generated by immunoSEQ multiplex PCR, the TCRdb table keeps only in-frame clones and is missing some. The table has 150,000 to 180,000 clones, about 85% seen once. This CDR3 has 14 residues. Per the germline V gene, CDR1 is MDHEN and CDR2 is SYDVKM. V was shortened by 10 bases and J by 0 bases, with 10 bases between the two germline ends. The sample taken for sequencing was peripheral blood. V usage is TRBV28 and J usage is TRBJ1-6; D remains ambiguous. This TCR was sampled from a woman aged 60 to 75 with COVID-19, enrolled during active disease. The CDR3 reads CATGGYSYNSPLHF. CDR3 nucleotides: TGTGCCACCGGAGGTTACTCCTATAATTCACCCCTCCACTTT. The whole variable domain, filled in from reference TRBV28 and TRBJ1-6, reads DVKVTQSSRYLVKRTGEKVFLECVQDMDHENMFWYRQDPGLGLRLIYFSYDVKMKEKGDIPEGYSVSREKKERFSLILESASTNQTSMYLCATGGYSYNSPLHFGNGTRLTVT.